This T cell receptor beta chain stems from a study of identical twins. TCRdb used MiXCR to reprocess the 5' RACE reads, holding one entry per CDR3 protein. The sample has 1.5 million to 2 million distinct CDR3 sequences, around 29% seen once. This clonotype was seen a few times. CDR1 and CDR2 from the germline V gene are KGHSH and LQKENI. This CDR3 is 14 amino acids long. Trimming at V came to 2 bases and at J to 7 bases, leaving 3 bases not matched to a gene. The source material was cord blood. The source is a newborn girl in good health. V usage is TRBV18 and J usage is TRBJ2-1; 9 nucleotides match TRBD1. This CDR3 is CASSPRQGVNEQFF. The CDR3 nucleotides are TGTGCCAGCTCACCAAGACAGGGGGTGAATGAGCAGTTCTTC. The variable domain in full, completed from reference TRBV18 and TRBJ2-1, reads NAGVMQNPRHLVRRRGQEARLRCSPMKGHSHVYWYRQLPEEGLKFMVYLQKENIIDESGMPKERFSAEFPKEGPSILRIQQVVRGDSAAYFCASSPRQGVNEQFFGPGTRLTVL.